One and the same sample provided the 8 T cell receptor beta chains below, sequenced in a study of spatial heterogeneity in lung cancer. The time point is: sample taken at primary tumor resection. Whole RNA, which was extracted from tumor, nontumor lung tissue or frozen PBMC, was sequenced without any cell sorting. Via MiXCR, TCRdb re-called the 5' RACE reads, giving one row per CDR3 protein. The data contain fewer than 2,000 distinct CDR3 sequences, over 7% of them singletons. The sample in question was normal lung tissue next to the tumor, obtained at surgery. These receptors were taken from a male donor with early-stage non-small cell lung cancer.

This clonotype is labeled large. This beta chain is off target for a library built for alpha chains, so its abundance means little. The chain carries TRBV20-1 and TRBJ1-1, with D hard to call. Trimming cost V 3 bases and J 1 base, with 30 bases left between them. The CDR3 spans 20 residues. Germline CDR1 is DFQATT and CDR2 is SNEGSKA (reference sequence). Written as DNA, the CDR3 is TGCAGTGCTAGGAAGCCCACAGTCTGGACGGGCGACCGGTGGAACACTGAAGCTTTCTTT. This translates into CSARKPTVWTGDRWNTEAFF.

In regard to this clonotype: This beta chain is an unintended read in a library built for alpha chains; its size means little. The chain employs TRBV7-2 and TRBJ2-7; 8 nucleotides align to TRBD1. The CDR3 consists of 15 residues. The J segment lost 5 bases and the V segment lost 3 bases, leaving 9 bases of the junction unmatched. Germline V lookup: CDR1 SGHTA, CDR2 FQGNSA. DNA of the CDR3: TGTGCCAGCAGCTTGGAAGGGACAGGCGTTAACGAGCAGTACTTC. It codes for CASSLEGTGVNEQYF.

As regards this clonotype: Found in a library prepared for alpha chains, this beta chain is an off-target read, and its abundance has little meaning. The chain carries TRBV7-6 and TRBJ2-3; D not resolved. V was clipped by 3 bases and J by 0 bases, with 7 bases between them. The CDR3 contains 14 residues. Germline values: CDR1 SGHVS, CDR2 FNYEAQ. The CDR3 protein is CASSFRVSTDTQYF. Here the CDR3 DNA reads TGTGCCAGCAGCTTCAGAGTTAGCACAGATACGCAGTATTTT.

This clonotype was observed a few times. Within a library made for alpha chains, this beta chain is off target, and its count is uninformative. The V gene is TRBV6-1, the J gene TRBJ2-2; tentatively, D is TRBD2 (5 bases). The V end was cut by 3 bases, the J end by 6 bases, with 20 bases between. CDR1 is MNHNS, CDR2 SASEGT, per germline. This CDR3 comprises 17 residues. The chain's CDR3 is CASSELLGGSHAGELFF. As DNA, the CDR3 is TGTGCCAGCAGTGAGCTCCTAGGTGGGAGTCACGCCGGGGAGCTGTTTTTT.

This clonotype is judged medium-sized. Because this beta chain is a stray read in a library intended to capture alpha chains, its abundance should not be given much weight. The CDR3 DNA reads as TGTGCCAGTCGCACTAGCGGGAGAGCAGAAACCGGGGAGCTGTTTTTT. This codes for CASRTSGRAETGELFF. The chain uses TRBV18 and TRBJ2-2; 11 nucleotides align to TRBD2. With V trimmed by 9 bases and J by 5 bases, 11 bases remained unmatched. Germline V lookup: CDR1 KGHSH, CDR2 LQKENI. This CDR3 is 16 amino acids long.

By share, this clonotype counts as large. Because the library targeted alpha chains, this beta chain is an off-target read whose size means little. This rearrangement joins TRBV6-5 to TRBJ1-2; 8 bases are a match to TRBD1. The junction had 6 bases not matched to a gene; V was cut back by 5 bases and J by 4 bases. The CDR3 length is 14 residues. CDR1 and CDR2 (germline): MNHEY, SVGAGI. In DNA, the CDR3 is TGTGCCAGCAGTGAGGACAGGGCGCCCTATGGCTACACCTTC. It is translated as CASSEDRAPYGYTF.

Concerning this clonotype: A library prepared for alpha chains yielded this beta chain as an off-target read; its size is of little meaning. This chain joins TRBV3-1 and TRBJ1-2; tentatively, D is TRBD1 (6 bases). From germline, CDR1 is LGHDT and CDR2 YNNKEL (reference sequence). Trimming pared 4 bases from V and 0 bases from J, leaving 18 bases between. The CDR3 is 17 amino acids. The CDR3 bases are TGTGCCAGCAGCCCGAGGGGGGGGCAGGCCACTAACTATGGCTACACCTTC. This translates into CASSPRGGQATNYGYTF.

This clonotype showed up just a few times. Relative to the germline gene, one junction end is altered; a read error may explain this. Little can be read into the size of this beta chain, an off-target read in a library designed for alpha chains. The CDR3 region has the DNA TGTGCCGTCAGGACAGGACCCACCCCGTTCTTC. Translating gives CAVRTGPTPFF. The chain combines TRBV10-3 with TRBJ2-1; 7 bases map to TRBD1. Germline lookup yields CDR1 ENHRY and CDR2 SYGVKD. The CDR3 spans 11 residues.